This T cell receptor (beta chain) was documented in a study of vaccination and CD4 T cells after COVID-19. About this clonotype itself: Its matching antigen is unknown.

CDR3 length: 19 amino acids. CDR1 MDHEN and CDR2 SYDVKM come from the germline V gene. V lost 9 bases to trimming and J lost 4 bases; unmatched junction nucleotides: 21. At the Johns Hopkins FTIC core, DNA taken from cultured CD4+ T cells was sequenced by way of the Oncomine TCR Beta short-read assay. TCRdb independently ran MiXCR on the PCR reads; one entry per CDR3 protein. Of around 18,000 distinct CDR3 sequences in the sample, 53% are singletons; the top ten hold approximately 6.6%. The treatment denotes: approximately 9-day PBMC culture with coronavirus spike peptide pools or control peptides (ViraFEST assay).

Sequenced material: CD4+ T cells from blood, cultured in vitro, taken before SARS-CoV-2 vaccination. The chain couples TRBV28 to TRBJ2-6; 7 bases match TRBD2. The receptor was isolated from a human donor who had recovered from COVID-19. The CDR3 reads CASRWGGLTVPPGANVLTF. In DNA form, the CDR3 reads TGTGCCAGTCGCTGGGGGGGACTTACCGTCCCCCCCGGGGCCAACGTCCTGACTTTC.